One sample yielded the 30 T cell receptor beta chains listed below, sequenced in a study of cytotoxic CD8 clonotypes in ibrutinib-treated CLL. Measured with immunoSEQ multiplex PCR; TCRdb has only the in-frame clones, and not every one. Counted here are around 76,000 clones, 75% to 90% occurring once; the ten biggest clones make up 35% to 45%. Material: PBMCs, obtained after 24 months of ibrutinib treatment. These receptors were obtained from a human donor with chronic lymphocytic leukemia.

The chain has TRBV28 and TRBJ2-7, with no clear D. Trimming took 5 bases from V and 4 from J, leaving 9 bases between them. The CDR3 contains 12 residues. The germline CDR1 and CDR2 sequences are MDHEN and SYDVKM. CDR3 DNA sequence: TGTGCCAGCAGTCCCATTCGGTACGAGCAGTACTTC. Translating it yields CASSPIRYEQYF.

This clone was detected only a few times. The gene calls are TRBV11-1 and TRBJ1-3; D remains unclear. Trimming shortened V by 5 bases and J by 3 bases, and 14 bases separated the two germline ends. This CDR3 spans 15 amino acids. CDR1 and CDR2 (germline): SGHAT, FQDESV (reference sequence). The CDR3 region is CASSDDTSVGNTIYF. In nucleotides, the CDR3 is TGTGCCAGCAGCGACGACACTTCGGTTGGAAACACCATATATTTT.

The V gene is TRBV11-1, the J gene TRBJ2-5; 10 bases match TRBD2. Germline assignment: CDR1 SGHAT and CDR2 FQDESV (reference sequence). The CDR3 runs 18 residues. The junction had 12 bases not matched to a gene; V was cut back by 4 bases and J by 1 base. The CDR3 spells CASSSGAGGLRGQETQYF. Written as DNA, the CDR3 is TGTGCCAGCAGCTCTGGAGCGGGAGGGCTCAGGGGCCAAGAGACCCAGTACTTC.

This clone has just one count. This chain uses TRBV28 with TRBJ1-2; perhaps TRBD1 as D (6 bases). This CDR3 is built from 14 residues. Germline V CDR1 and CDR2: MDHEN, SYDVKM. The V and J ends lost 3 bases and 7 bases respectively, with 15 bases between them. CDR3 DNA: TGTGCCAGCAGTTTGCGACAGGTGTCGGTTGGCTACACCTTC. Encoded protein: CASSLRQVSVGYTF.

This chain links TRBV10-3 with TRBJ2-7, with 7 bases lining up with TRBD1. Looked up from germline, CDR1 is ENHRY and CDR2 is SYGVKD. The V gene end was trimmed by 11 bases and the J gene end by 1 base; junction bases not matched to a gene: 14. The CDR3 is 15 amino acids. The DNA for the CDR3 is TGTGCCGCCCAAACACTACCGGACAGGTCCTACGAGCAGTACTTC. Protein: CAAQTLPDRSYEQYF.

This clone was observed a few times. The chain has TRBV5-4 and TRBJ2-1; 12 nucleotides align to TRBD1. In germline, CDR1 is SGHNT, CDR2 YYREEE (reference sequence). The CDR3 has 15 amino acids. J lost 6 bases, V lost 4 bases, and 5 bases had no gene match. CDR3 in DNA: TGTGCCAGCAGCAACCGGGACAGGGGGCTCAATGAGCAGTTCTTC. Protein sequence: CASSNRDRGLNEQFF.

The rearrangement links TRBV5-1 to TRBJ2-7, with a weak D call TRBD2 (5 bases). CDR1 SGHRS and CDR2 YFSETQ come from the germline V gene. Trimming cost V 4 bases and J 3 bases, with 8 bases left between them. CDR3 length equals 12 residues. CDR3 region: CASSPRDYEQYF. The CDR3 DNA sequence: TGCGCCAGCAGCCCCCGGGACTACGAGCAGTACTTC.

A single count supports this clone. The CDR3 nucleotides read TGTGCCAGTAGTATTGGCAGGGCTCCAGATACGCAGTATTTT. The encoded protein is CASSIGRAPDTQYF. The chain joins TRBV19 to TRBJ2-3, with D tentatively TRBD1 (5 bases). Trimming removed 3 bases from V and 4 bases from J, with 11 bases in between. The CDR3 consists of 14 residues. CDR1 and CDR2 from the germline V gene are LNHDA and SQIVND (reference sequence).

The chain is built from TRBV5-8 and TRBJ2-3; D is uncertain. Germline CDR1 is SGHTS and CDR2 is YDEGEE. This CDR3 comprises 16 residues. Trimming left V 0 bases short and J 2 bases short, with 13 bases between. For the CDR3, the DNA is TGTGCCAGCAGCTTGGGGGTTAGCAGATCCACAGATACGCAGTATTTT. Protein product: CASSLGVSRSTDTQYF. Using reference TRBV5-8 and TRBJ2-3 for the parts outside the CDR3, the full variable domain is EAGVTQSPTHLIKTRGQQATLRCSPISGHTSVYWYQQALGLGLQFLLWYDEGEERNRGNFPPRFSGRQFPNYSSELNVNALELEDSALYLCASSLGVSRSTDTQYFGPGTRLTVL.

Comments on this clone: This may stem from a read error, because a much larger clone lies one nucleotide away. The rearrangement links TRBV4-1 to TRBJ2-1; unclear D gene. Looked up from germline, CDR1 is MGHRA and CDR2 is YSYEKL. This CDR3 spans 14 amino acids. Trimming shortened V by 3 bases and J by 5 bases, and 11 bases separated the two germline ends. The CDR3 nucleotides are TGCGCCAGCAGCCAGGAAGGGTCGCACAATGAGCAGTTCTTC. The encoded protein is CASSQEGSHNEQFF.

Regarding this clone: The same CDR3 is also encoded by other DNA sequences in this sample. This chain uses TRBV4-2 with TRBJ2-7, with TRBD2 matching 10 bases. Trimming cost V 1 base and J 3 bases; bases outside gene matches: 3. The CDR3 is made up of 15 amino acids. CDR1 LGHNA and CDR2 YNFKEQ come from the germline V gene. CDR3 coding DNA: TGTGCCAGCAGCCAAGGACTAGCGGGTGGCTACGAGCAGTACTTC. Translated: CASSQGLAGGYEQYF.

The chain employs TRBV21-1 and TRBJ1-2; TRBD1 was called by the table and not checked on the DNA. TRBV21-1 is a known pseudogene. The CDR3 loop spans 14 amino acids. CDR3 protein: CASSGTGGNYGYTF. CDR3 DNA: TGTGCCAGCAGTGGGACAGGGGGTAACTATGGCTACACCTTC.

The chain employs TRBV6-6 and TRBJ2-7; the D gene is possibly TRBD2 (5 bases). Germline CDR1 reads MNHNY; CDR2 reads SVGAGI (reference sequence). The CDR3 runs to 15 residues. The V gene lost 0 bases and the J gene lost 0 bases, with 9 bases spanning the gap. The CDR3 is CASSYSRVFSYEQYF. DNA for the CDR3: TGTGCCAGCAGTTACTCGCGGGTATTCTCCTACGAGCAGTACTTC.

The chain employs TRBV27 and TRBJ2-3, with TRBD2 matching over 8 bases. The CDR3 runs to 18 residues. V trimming: 1 base; J trimming: 2 bases; junction bases outside the gene matches: 11. Germline V gene sequence: CDR1 MNHEY, CDR2 SMNVEV (reference sequence). CDR3 sequence reads: CASSLYRPAGGLTDTQYF. CDR3 in DNA: TGTGCCAGCAGTTTATATCGCCCTGCGGGAGGCCTCACAGATACGCAGTATTTT.

The chain combines TRBV5-4 with TRBJ2-1; 10 nucleotides line up with TRBD2. Germline V gene data show CDR1 as SGHNT and CDR2 as YYREEE (reference sequence). The V and J ends lost 1 base and 7 bases, in that order; junction bases with no gene match: 5. The CDR3 is 15 amino acids. CDR3 sequence (DNA): TGTGCCAGCAGCTTGAGCGGGAGGGCCTTGAATGAGCAGTTCTTC. It yields the protein CASSLSGRALNEQFF.

The J gene is TRBJ2-2, the V gene TRBV2; TRBD2 matches 9 bases. CDR1 is SNHLY and CDR2 is FYNNEI in the germline V gene. V lost 0 bases, J lost 4 bases, and 6 bases stayed unmatched. This CDR3 is built from 17 residues. CDR3 sequence (DNA): TGTGCCAGCAGTGAAGCGAAGACTAGCGGCACCACCGGGGAGCTGTTTTTT. Amino acids: CASSEAKTSGTTGELFF.

The gene calls are TRBV5-1 and TRBJ2-7; no definite D call. The germline CDR1 and CDR2 sequences are SGHRS and YFSETQ. The CDR3 loop spans 12 amino acids. V lost 5 bases, J lost 2 bases, and 8 bases lay in between. The CDR3 region has the DNA TGCGCCAGCAGATCTGGAACCTACGAGCAGTACTTC. Residues: CASRSGTYEQYF.

This clone appeared a single time. In DNA, the CDR3 is TGTGCCAGTAGTATAGGACTAGCGGGATTGGATACGCAGTATTTT. As protein: CASSIGLAGLDTQYF. The chain carries TRBV19 and TRBJ2-3, with 11 bases fitting TRBD2. The V and J ends lost 1 base and 6 bases, in that order; junction bases with no gene match: 3. Germline assignment: CDR1 LNHDA and CDR2 SQIVND (reference sequence). The CDR3 is 15 residues long.

This clone was observed a few times. The J gene is TRBJ2-7, the V gene TRBV6-1; D assignment may be TRBD1 or TRBD2 (5 bases each). V lost 6 bases to trimming and J lost 2 bases, with 11 bases between them. This CDR3 contains 13 residues. Germline V gene data show CDR1 as MNHNS and CDR2 as SASEGT. The CDR3 reads CASSRDPPYEQYF. The CDR3 DNA is TGTGCCAGCAGCCGGGACCCCCCCTACGAGCAGTACTTC.

This chain uses TRBV7-8 with TRBJ2-1; D possibly corresponds to TRBD2 (5 bases). V dropped 1 base and J dropped 2 bases, with 18 bases sitting between them. Germline CDR1 reads SGHVS; CDR2 reads FQNEAQ. This CDR3 is 18 amino acids long. CDR3 DNA sequence: TGTGCCAGCAGCTTAGACCCTCCTTCTAGCTTCACCTACAATGAGCAGTTCTTC. It specifies CASSLDPPSSFTYNEQFF.

The chain recombines TRBV9 with TRBJ2-7; a possible D gene is TRBD1 (7 bases). V shed 3 bases and J shed 0 bases, with 13 bases lying between them. This CDR3 is 15 amino acids long. Germline V gene sequence: CDR1 SGDLS, CDR2 YYNGEE. The CDR3 sequence is CASSAPGDSSYEQYF. In DNA form, the CDR3 reads TGTGCCAGCAGCGCCCCGGGGGACAGCTCCTACGAGCAGTACTTC.

This clone was seen only a few times. The chain recombines TRBV2 with TRBJ1-2; D remains ambiguous. The CDR3 spans 11 residues. Trimming took off 6 bases at V and 4 bases at J, with 6 bases between the two ends. Germline lookup yields CDR1 SNHLY and CDR2 FYNNEI. The CDR3 bases are TGTGCCAGCAGCTCGACCTATGGCTACACCTTC. Amino acid sequence: CASSSTYGYTF.

The rearrangement links TRBV29-1 to TRBJ2-1; 10 nucleotides match TRBD2. The V and J ends lost 6 bases and 7 bases, in that order; junction bases with no gene match: 6. CDR1 and CDR2 (germline): SQVTM, ANQGSEA. The CDR3 is 13 residues long. CDR3 amino acids: CSVPSGRRNEQFF. CDR3 in DNA: TGCAGCGTACCTAGCGGGAGACGGAATGAGCAGTTCTTC.

The V gene is TRBV28, the J gene TRBJ2-3, with D perhaps TRBD2 (6 bases). Trimming cost V 3 bases and J 1 base, with 17 bases left between them. The V gene's germline CDR1 is MDHEN and CDR2 SYDVKM. The CDR3 sequence is 17 residues long. The CDR3 DNA follows: TGTGCCAGCAGTTTGGACGGTAGCGGATGGGGCACAGATACGCAGTATTTT. This sequence encodes CASSLDGSGWGTDTQYF.

The chain carries TRBV28 and TRBJ2-3, with TRBD2 as a possible D gene (5 bases). CDR1 is MDHEN, CDR2 SYDVKM, per germline. The CDR3 has 14 amino acids. With 8 bases removed from V and 0 bases from J, the gap between germline ends came to 12 bases. In DNA form, the CDR3 reads TGTGCCAGCTCCAACCGGGGTAGCACAGATACGCAGTATTTT. Translation: CASSNRGSTDTQYF.

This clone was seen a single time. The chain couples TRBV4-3 to TRBJ1-1; D is unresolved. V shed 1 base and J shed 4 bases, with 10 bases lying between them. The CDR3 is 14 amino acids. Germline V gene sequence: CDR1 LGHNA, CDR2 YSLEER. The CDR3 loop reads CASSQGLSRTEAFF. The CDR3 bases are TGCGCCAGCAGCCAAGGTCTTTCACGCACTGAAGCTTTCTTT.

The V call is TRBV11-2, the J call TRBJ2-5; 7 nucleotides line up with TRBD1. In germline, CDR1 is SGHAT, CDR2 FQNNGV. The ends lost 5 bases at V and 0 bases at J; junction bases unmatched: 9. The CDR3 covers 16 residues. The CDR3 spells CASSTRSGQYQETQYF. CDR3 nucleotides: TGTGCCAGCAGCACACGATCGGGACAGTACCAAGAGACCCAGTACTTC.

The chain is built from TRBV30 and TRBJ1-4; 7 nucleotides line up with TRBD1. This CDR3 is 15 amino acids long. The V segment lost 0 bases and the J segment 5 bases; nucleotides outside the gene matches: 6. CDR1 and CDR2 (germline): GTSNPN, SVGIG (reference sequence). DNA of the CDR3: TGTGCCTGGAGTGTCTTAGACAGGGCGAATGAAAAACTGTTTTTT. Translated: CAWSVLDRANEKLFF.

The chain joins TRBV11-1 to TRBJ2-3; D not certain. Deletions cut 1 base from V and 0 bases from J, with 8 bases between. The CDR3 sequence is 15 residues long. CDR1 and CDR2 from the germline V gene are SGHAT and FQDESV (reference sequence). This chain's CDR3 is CASSLVGSSTDTQYF. Here the CDR3 DNA reads TGTGCCAGCAGCTTAGTTGGCAGCAGCACAGATACGCAGTATTTT.

This chain joins TRBV13 and TRBJ2-7, with 15 bases aligning to TRBD2. The CDR3 is made up of 17 amino acids. The junction had 9 bases not matched to a gene; V was cut back by 5 bases and J by 4 bases. Looked up from germline, CDR1 is PRHDT and CDR2 is FYEKMQ (reference sequence). Here the CDR3 reads CASSGGLAGGHRYEQYF. CDR3 DNA: TGTGCCAGCAGCGGAGGACTAGCGGGAGGGCACAGATACGAGCAGTACTTC. The whole variable domain, filled in from reference TRBV13 and TRBJ2-7, reads AAGVIQSPRHLIKEKRETATLKCYPIPRHDTVYWYQQGPGQDPQFLISFYEKMQSDKGSIPDRFSAQQFSDYHSELNMSSLELGDSALYFCASSGGLAGGHRYEQYFGPGTRLTVT.